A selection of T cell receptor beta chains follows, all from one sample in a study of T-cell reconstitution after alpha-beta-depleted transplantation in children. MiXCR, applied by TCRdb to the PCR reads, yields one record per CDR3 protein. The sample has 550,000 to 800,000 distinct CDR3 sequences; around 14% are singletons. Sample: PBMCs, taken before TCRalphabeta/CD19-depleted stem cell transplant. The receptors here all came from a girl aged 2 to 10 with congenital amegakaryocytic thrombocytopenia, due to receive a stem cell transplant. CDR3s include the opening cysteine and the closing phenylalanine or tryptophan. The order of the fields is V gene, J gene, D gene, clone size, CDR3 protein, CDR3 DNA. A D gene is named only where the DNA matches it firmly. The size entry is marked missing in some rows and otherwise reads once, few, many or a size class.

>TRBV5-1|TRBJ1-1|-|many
CASSLVYSTDTEAFF
TGCGCCAGCAGCTTGGTGTACTCGACGGACACTGAAGCTTTCTTT
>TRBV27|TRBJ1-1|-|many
CASSTQYRTNTEAFF
TGTGCCAGCAGTACACAATACAGGACCAACACTGAAGCTTTCTTT
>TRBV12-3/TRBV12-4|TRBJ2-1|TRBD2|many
CASSPGAGGYNEQFF
TGTGCCAGCAGTCCTGGAGCGGGAGGCTACAATGAGCAGTTCTTC
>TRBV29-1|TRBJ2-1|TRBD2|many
CSVGGLAGGYEQFF
TGCAGCGTAGGGGGACTAGCGGGAGGGTATGAGCAGTTCTTC
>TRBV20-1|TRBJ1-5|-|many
CSASPDPTGIQPQHF
TGCAGTGCCTCCCCCGACCCGACCGGGATTCAGCCCCAGCATTTT
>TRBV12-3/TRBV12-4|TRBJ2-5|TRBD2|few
CASSLISGSTETQYF
TGTGCCAGCAGTTTAATTAGCGGGAGTACAGAGACCCAGTACTTC
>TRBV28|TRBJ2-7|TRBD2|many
CASITGLAGSEQYF
TGTGCCAGCATTACAGGGCTAGCGGGAAGTGAGCAGTACTTC
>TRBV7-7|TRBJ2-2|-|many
CASSPGTQNTGELFF
TGTGCCAGCAGCCCTGGGACTCAGAACACCGGGGAGCTGTTTTTT
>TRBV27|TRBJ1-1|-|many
CASTQGPLNTEAFF
TGTGCCAGCACCCAGGGGCCCTTGAACACTGAAGCTTTCTTT
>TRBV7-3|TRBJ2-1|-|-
CASSLSGGPEQFF
TGTGCCAGCAGCTTAAGTGGAGGGCCAGAGCAGTTCTTC
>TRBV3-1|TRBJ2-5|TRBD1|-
CASSQVETGQETQYF
TGTGCCAGCAGCCAAGTAGAGACAGGGCAAGAGACCCAGTACTTC
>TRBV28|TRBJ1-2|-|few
CASTPAWRDPRGEGYTF
TGTGCCAGCACCCCGGCTTGGAGGGACCCCCGGGGTGAGGGCTACACCTTC
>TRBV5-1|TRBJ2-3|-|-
CASGPLADTQYF
TGCGCCAGCGGTCCTCTAGCGGATACGCAGTATTTT
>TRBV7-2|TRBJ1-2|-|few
CASSRYINYGYTF
TGTGCCAGCAGCCGATATATTAACTATGGCTACACCTTC
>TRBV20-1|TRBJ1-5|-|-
CSVGPVFHQPQHF
TGCAGCGTAGGCCCGGTTTTCCATCAGCCCCAGCATTTT
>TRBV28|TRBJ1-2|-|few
CASSLTPGQGGYTF
TGTGCCAGCAGTTTAACCCCGGGACAAGGTGGCTACACCTTC
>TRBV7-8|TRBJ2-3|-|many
CASSFDTDTQYF
TGTGCCAGCAGCTTTGACACAGATACGCAGTATTTT
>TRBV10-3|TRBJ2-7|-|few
CAISESKGYEQYF
TGTGCCATCAGTGAGTCGAAAGGATACGAGCAGTACTTC
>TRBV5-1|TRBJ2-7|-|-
CASSLDTVEQYF
TGCGCCAGCAGCTTGGATACAGTCGAGCAGTACTTC
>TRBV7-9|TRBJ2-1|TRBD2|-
CASRTTSGRYLDEQFF
TGTGCCAGCAGGACAACTAGCGGGAGGTATCTGGATGAGCAGTTCTTC
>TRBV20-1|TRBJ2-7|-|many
CSASLTNAAEQYF
TGCAGTGCTAGTCTTACCAATGCAGCCGAGCAGTACTTC
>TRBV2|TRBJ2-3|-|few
CASRSLGNTQYF
TGTGCCAGCAGGAGTCTGGGAAATACGCAGTATTTT
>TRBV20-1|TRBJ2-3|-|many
CSARGQANTDTQYF
TGCAGTGCTAGAGGGCAGGCGAACACAGATACGCAGTATTTT
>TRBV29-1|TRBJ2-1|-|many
CSVEELSDTSNEQFF
TGCAGCGTTGAAGAACTGAGTGACACCTCCAATGAGCAGTTCTTC
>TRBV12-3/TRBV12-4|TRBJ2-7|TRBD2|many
CASSFEGLAVEQYF
TGTGCCAGCAGTTTCGAGGGACTAGCTGTCGAGCAGTACTTC
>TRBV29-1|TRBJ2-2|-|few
CSVALDPNTGELFF
TGCAGCGTCGCTCTGGATCCGAACACCGGGGAGCTGTTTTTT
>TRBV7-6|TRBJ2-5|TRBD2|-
CASSTISGTKGTQYF
TGTGCCAGCAGCACTATCTCCGGGACTAAGGGGACCCAGTACTTC
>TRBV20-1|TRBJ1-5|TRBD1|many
CSAQTGENQPQHF
TGCAGTGCCCAGACAGGGGAGAATCAGCCCCAGCATTTT
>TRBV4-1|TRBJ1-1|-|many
CASSGAASMNTEAFF
TGCGCCAGCAGCGGCGCGGCATCCATGAACACTGAAGCTTTCTTT
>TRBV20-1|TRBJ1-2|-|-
CSARRGTYGDTF
TGCAGTGCCCGCCGGGGGACCTATGGCGACACCTTC
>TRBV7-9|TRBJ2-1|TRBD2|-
CASCPERGAYNEQFF
TGTGCCAGCTGCCCTGAGCGGGGGGCCTACAATGAGCAGTTCTTC
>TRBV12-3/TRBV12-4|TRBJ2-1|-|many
CASSPGGLAQTFF
TGTGCCAGCAGTCCAGGTGGCCTAGCGCAAACATTCTTC
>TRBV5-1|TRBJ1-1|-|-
CASSLAAVMNTEAFF
TGCGCCAGCAGCTTGGCCGCAGTTATGAACACTGAAGCTTTCTTT
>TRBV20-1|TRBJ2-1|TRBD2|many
CSASERLADEQFF
TGCAGTGCTAGTGAACGACTAGCCGATGAGCAGTTCTTC
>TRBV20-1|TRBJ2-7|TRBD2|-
CSARDGDGRASYEQYF
TGCAGTGCTAGAGATGGGGACGGGAGGGCCTCCTACGAGCAGTACTTC
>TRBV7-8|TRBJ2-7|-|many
CASSLLLAARLREQYF
TGTGCCAGCAGCCTCTTACTAGCAGCAAGGTTGAGGGAGCAGTACTTC
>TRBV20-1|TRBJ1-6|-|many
CSARDIVGSYNSPLHF
TGCAGTGCTAGAGATATTGTGGGCTCCTATAATTCACCCCTCCACTTT
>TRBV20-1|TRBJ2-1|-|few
CCANDWISSYNEQFF
TGCTGTGCTAACGACTGGATAAGCTCCTACAATGAGCAGTTCTTC
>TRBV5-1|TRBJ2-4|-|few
CASSHGGGNIQYF
TGCGCCAGCAGCCACGGGGGCGGAAACATTCAGTACTTC
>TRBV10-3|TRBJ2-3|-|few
CAISEPTRQGDTQYF
TGTGCCATCAGTGAACCAACGCGGCAGGGAGATACGCAGTATTTT
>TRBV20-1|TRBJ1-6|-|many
CSARSPQGYNSPLHF
TGCAGTGCTAGATCCCCTCAGGGTTATAATTCACCCCTCCACTTT
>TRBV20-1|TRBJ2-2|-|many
CSAPAAYTGELFF
TGCAGTGCTCCCGCCGCCTACACCGGGGAGCTGTTTTTT
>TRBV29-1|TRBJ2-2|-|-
CSVFGQLGELFF
TGCAGCGTTTTCGGACAGCTCGGGGAGCTGTTTTTT
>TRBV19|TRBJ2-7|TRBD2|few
CASSTTSVDEQYF
TGTGCCAGTAGTACGACTAGCGTGGACGAGCAGTACTTC
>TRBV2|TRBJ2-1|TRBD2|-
CASVGGSGTSGNEQFF
TGTGCCAGCGTGGGAGGATCCGGGACTAGCGGAAATGAGCAGTTCTTC
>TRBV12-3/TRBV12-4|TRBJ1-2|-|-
CASSRGGGYTF
TGTGCCAGCAGTCGGGGTGGTGGCTACACCTTC
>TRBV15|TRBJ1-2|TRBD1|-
CATTIPGGQGAQGYTF
TGTGCCACCACCATCCCCGGGGGGCAGGGGGCGCAAGGCTACACCTTC
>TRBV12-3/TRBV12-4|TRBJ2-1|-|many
CASTPGSYEQFF
TGTGCCAGCACTCCGGGAAGTTATGAGCAGTTCTTC
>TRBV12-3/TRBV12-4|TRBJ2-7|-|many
CASSLYSAGGKPYEQYF
TGTGCCAGCAGTTTATATTCAGCGGGTGGTAAACCCTACGAGCAGTACTTC